A selection of T cell receptor beta chains follows, all from one sample in a study of PD-1 blockade in classical Hodgkin lymphoma. Libraries were prepared by immunoSEQ multiplex PCR; TCRdb keeps only in-frame clonotypes and omits some of them. The sample lists tens of thousands of clones, roughly 91% seen once, with more than 6.5% in the top ten. Sample: peripheral blood mononuclear cells (PBMCs), taken at baseline. The receptor set was obtained from a human donor with classical Hodgkin lymphoma. Each CDR3 is given with its conserved first and last residue. The size of a clone is reported for some rows only, either as once, few or many, or as a class for expanded clones.

len,v_gene,abundance,CDR3aa
13,TRBV10-3,once,CAIRGAQNQPQHF
17,TRBV10-3,-,CAISESYARVGAYEQYF
16,TRBV11-2,-,CASSPTGVTYNSPLHF
16,TRBV7-9,-,CASSLGPLSGGNTIYF
15,TRBV30,-,CAWSGQVATNEKLFF
15,TRBV27,once,CASSQMGTGRNEQFF
17,TRBV7-2,-,CASSFLAGGQGTDTQYF
15,TRBV5-1,-,CASSLVRGVNTEAFF
13,TRBV6-6,-,CATLSTFNTEAFF
13,TRBV30,-,CARRTDNTGELFF
17,TRBV7-2,once,CASSFWTGGNGNEKLFF
14,TRBV27,-,CASGLTGYSQPQHF
15,TRBV4-2,once,CASSQDLLALDTQYF
13,TRBV30,-,CAWRNLGGDEQFF
14,TRBV19,-,CASSTARDGYEQYF
12,TRBV7-3,-,CASSQAFGELFF
15,TRBV10-3,-,CAISEAGGSNQPQHF
14,TRBV15,-,CATGHPGLSYEQYF
16,TRBV4-1,-,CASSPQLAGYYNEQFF
16,TRBV25-1,-,CASSEGQGVNNSPLHF
15,TRBV28,-,CASSLVAQLNTEAFF
14,TRBV18,-,CASSPTGGDGEQFF
11,TRBV20-1,-,CSARPGETQYF
17,TRBV5-1,-,CASSLASGTGDNTEAFF
16,TRBV4-1,-,CASSQDVGSTIEKLFF
14,TRBV6-5,-,CASKGGRNTGELFF
16,TRBV14,-,CASSQVGAPLTDTQYF
18,TRBV18,-,CASSPLKGREPGTDTQYF
14,TRBV18,-,CASSPVENTDTQYF
13,TRBV12-2,-,CASRLGRSYEQYF
18,TRBV13,-,CASSFRQLTQQSSYEQYF
16,TRBV6-6,-,CASSYPGAGITETQYF
15,TRBV5-4,-,CASSFQTGQNYEQYF
19,TRBV28,once,CASSTTYIRSGGRNYGYTF
15,TRBV30,-,CAYGRDRDSGNTIYF
17,TRBV7-2,-,CASSSRGLAANTGELFF
15,TRBV2,-,CASSRLAGDPSEQYF
15,TRBV19,-,CASSPRGDPNTEAFF
16,TRBV6-6,-,CASSLRIDRPNQPQHF
14,TRBV7-9,-,CASSDYRGGETQYF
18,TRBV5-1,-,CASSSPGLAGGFSYEQYF
19,TRBV9,once,CASSGPYRTSGRRGGELFF